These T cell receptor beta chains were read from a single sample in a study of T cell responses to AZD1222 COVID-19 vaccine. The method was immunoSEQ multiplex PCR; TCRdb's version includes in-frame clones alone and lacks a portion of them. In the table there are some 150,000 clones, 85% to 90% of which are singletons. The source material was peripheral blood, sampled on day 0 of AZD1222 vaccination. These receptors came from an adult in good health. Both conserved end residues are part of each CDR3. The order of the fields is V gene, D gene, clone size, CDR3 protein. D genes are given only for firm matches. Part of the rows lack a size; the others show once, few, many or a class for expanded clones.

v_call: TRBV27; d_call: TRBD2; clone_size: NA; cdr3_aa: CASSLEGTGTSELSFGYNEQFF
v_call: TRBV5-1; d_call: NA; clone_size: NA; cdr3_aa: CASSSSGPPGEQYF
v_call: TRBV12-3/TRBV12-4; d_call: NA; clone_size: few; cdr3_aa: CASSLGGNTEAFF
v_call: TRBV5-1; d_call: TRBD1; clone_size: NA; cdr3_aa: CASSSGQGATNEKLFF
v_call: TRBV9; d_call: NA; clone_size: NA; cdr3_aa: CASSVGQGNNSPLHF
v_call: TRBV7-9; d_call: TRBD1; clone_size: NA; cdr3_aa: CASSPDRGNQPQHF
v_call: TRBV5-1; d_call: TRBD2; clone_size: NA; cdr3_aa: CASSLERTSGSDEQFF
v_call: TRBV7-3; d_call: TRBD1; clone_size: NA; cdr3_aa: CASSLSPQGAEAFF
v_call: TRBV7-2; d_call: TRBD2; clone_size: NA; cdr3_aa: CASSFRGLANTGELFF
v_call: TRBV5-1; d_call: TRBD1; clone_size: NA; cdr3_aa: CASSWDRVGVTEAFF
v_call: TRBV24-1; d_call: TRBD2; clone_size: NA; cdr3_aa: CATSDFAGVGTDTQYF
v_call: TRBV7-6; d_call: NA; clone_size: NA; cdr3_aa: CASSPIDRGQETQYF
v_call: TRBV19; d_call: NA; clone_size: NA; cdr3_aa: CASSSTEKAFF
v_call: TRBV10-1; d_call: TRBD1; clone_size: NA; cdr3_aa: CASVYRGTAYNSPLHF
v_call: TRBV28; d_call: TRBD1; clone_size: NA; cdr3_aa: CASTGGIGEQFF
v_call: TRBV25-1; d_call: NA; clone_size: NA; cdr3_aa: CASMARSRTDTQYF
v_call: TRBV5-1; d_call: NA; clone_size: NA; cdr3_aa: CASSLGSYTGELFF
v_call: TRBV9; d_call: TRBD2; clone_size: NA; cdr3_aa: CASSVGSGTYTGELFF
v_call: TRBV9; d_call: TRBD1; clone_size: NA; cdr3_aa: CASSPETTGDYGYTF
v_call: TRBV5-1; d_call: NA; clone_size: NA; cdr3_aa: CASSPRPDPSYGYTF
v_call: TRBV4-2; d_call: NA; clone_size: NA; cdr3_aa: CASRPLESPDTQYF
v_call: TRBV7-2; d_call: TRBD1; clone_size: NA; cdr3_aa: CASSLDSDRGSGYTF
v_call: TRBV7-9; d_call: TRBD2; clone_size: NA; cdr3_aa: CASSARTGGRQETQYF
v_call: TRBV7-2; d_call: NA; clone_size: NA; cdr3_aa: CASTGTNNSPLHF
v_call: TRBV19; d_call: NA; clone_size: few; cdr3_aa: CATSSVFDYGYTF
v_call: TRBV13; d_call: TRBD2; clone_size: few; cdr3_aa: CASSPRAGGFNEQFF
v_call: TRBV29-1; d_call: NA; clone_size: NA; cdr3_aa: CSSRASYNEQFF
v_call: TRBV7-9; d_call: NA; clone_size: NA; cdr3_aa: CASSPVQGSNYGYTF
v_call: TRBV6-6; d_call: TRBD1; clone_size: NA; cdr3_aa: CASSPRDRGPQGEKLFF
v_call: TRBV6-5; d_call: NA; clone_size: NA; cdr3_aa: CASSYSGDRGNTIYF
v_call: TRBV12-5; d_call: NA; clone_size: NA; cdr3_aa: CASGAGTYQETQYF
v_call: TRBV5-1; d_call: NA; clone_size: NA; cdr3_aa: CASSPEGGARGYTF
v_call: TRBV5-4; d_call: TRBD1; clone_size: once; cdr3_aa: CASSIDRVGQPQHF
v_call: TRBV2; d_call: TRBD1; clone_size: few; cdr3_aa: CASMPPSQGVAYEQYF
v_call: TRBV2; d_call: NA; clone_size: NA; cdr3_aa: CASILGLQETQYF
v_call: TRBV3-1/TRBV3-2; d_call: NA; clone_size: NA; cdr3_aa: CASSVTAGMAGETQYF
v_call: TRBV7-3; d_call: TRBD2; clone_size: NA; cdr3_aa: CASSLIPSGRVHEQFF
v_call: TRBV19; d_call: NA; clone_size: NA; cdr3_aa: CASSIDVQPQHF
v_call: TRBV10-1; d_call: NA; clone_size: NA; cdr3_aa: CASSEAATDTQYF
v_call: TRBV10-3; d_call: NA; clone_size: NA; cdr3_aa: CAISDQSGLGGELFF
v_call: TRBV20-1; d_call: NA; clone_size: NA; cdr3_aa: CSASRASNQPQHF
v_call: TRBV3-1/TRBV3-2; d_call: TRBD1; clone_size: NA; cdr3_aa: CASSGQGYTEAFF
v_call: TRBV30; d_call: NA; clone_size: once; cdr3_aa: CAWRGAVNEKLFF
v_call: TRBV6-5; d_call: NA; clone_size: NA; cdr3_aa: CASSQGGGSQPQHF
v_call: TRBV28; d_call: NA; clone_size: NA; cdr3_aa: CASTTGNYGYTF
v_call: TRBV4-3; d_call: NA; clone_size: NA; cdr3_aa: CASSQGALGTGELFF
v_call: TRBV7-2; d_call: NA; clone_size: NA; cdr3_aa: CASSLGWGSGQETQYF
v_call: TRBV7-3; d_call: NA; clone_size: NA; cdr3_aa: CASSRTENSPLHF
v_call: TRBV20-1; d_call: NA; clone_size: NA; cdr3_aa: CSASLNTEAFF
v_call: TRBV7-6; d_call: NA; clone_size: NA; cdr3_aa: CASSSGAATTPNEKLFF
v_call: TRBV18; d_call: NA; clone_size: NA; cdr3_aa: CASSPAGQQSTDTQYF
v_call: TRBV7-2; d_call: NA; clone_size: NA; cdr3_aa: CASSLVAGSSYNEQFF
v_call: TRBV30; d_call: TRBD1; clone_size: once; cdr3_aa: CAWSQGTGGYEQYF
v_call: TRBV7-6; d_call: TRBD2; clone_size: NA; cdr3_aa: CASSLQRAGGRAPNYEQYF
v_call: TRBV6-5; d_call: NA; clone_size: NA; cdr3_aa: CASEGRRINQPQHF